This T cell receptor (beta chain) appears in the sequencing data of a study of beta chain bispecific antibodies for T cell cancers (dated by TCRdb to the early 2020s). Regarding the research as a whole: Healthy donor T cells were cocultured with T cell leukemia lines and bispecific antibodies, and TRBV sequencing of the surviving cells was then used to measure how much each TRBV family was depleted. On the cell surface, TRBV12 (TRBV12-3) was expressed by Jurkat cells, whereas TRBV5-5 was expressed by HPB-ALL cells.

This clonotype occurred many times. The specificity of this receptor is unknown. The record has no base qualities; no much larger clone is one base away. The label giving this sample's treatment or condition can be read as: alpha-V12: anti-TRBV12 scFv linked to anti-CD3 scFv. T cells were expanded from blood mononuclear cells for roughly 3 days using either anti-CD3 antibody OKT3 or CD3/CD28 Dynabeads. The anti-TRBV12 bispecific sample was derived from a coculture of Jurkat leukemia cells with normal T cells and was compared against an anti-CD19 bispecific control coculture. Expanded T cells were maintained in RPMI 1640 supplemented with about 9.5% fetal bovine serum, recombinant human IL-2 (about 100 IU/ml) and IL-7 (roughly 5.1 ng/ml). For cocultures, roughly 50,000 normal T cells were combined with roughly 50,000 target cells and bispecific antibody in about 0.095 mL and incubated for about 17 hours at 37 degrees C. Every bispecific antibody was made of two single-chain variable fragments, expressed in a single-chain diabody format carrying a His tag. Effector T cells were obtained from healthy human donors, and peripheral blood mononuclear cells were isolated from leukapheresis samples by Ficoll density gradient centrifugation.

Broad study findings and their caveats: Except for the targeted genes and closely related genes, all other TRBV family members appeared to be unaffected by the TRBV-directed bispecific antibodies. Relative to anti-CD19, the TRBV12-3 share of total TRBV signal was reduced by 98.9% after anti-TRBV12 exposure, whereas a nonsignificant more than 30% decrease was observed for TRBV12-4. Cross-reactivity of the anti-TRBV5-5 antibody with TRBV5-6 was attributed to high sequence similarity between the two genes. Each sequenced sample mixed leukemia cell line cells with normal T cells, and most targeted TRBV signal came from the leukemia cells rather than normal T cells.

Libraries incorporated unique molecular identifier barcodes, which were used to quantify clonotypes. Qiagen AllPrep DNA/RNA Micro kits were used to isolate total RNA, and an Agilent TapeStation was used to check RNA quality. TCR beta libraries were constructed by 5' RACE, in which cDNA synthesis was followed by two PCR steps with TCR beta constant-region gene-specific primers. TCR beta libraries were sequenced on an Illumina MiSeq platform. The study's processing was this. Reads were processed with MIGEC, MiXCR and VDJtools. Clonotype frequency was calculated as the fraction of unique molecular identifiers assigned to a given clonotype among all unique molecular identifiers in the sample. Nonfunctional TRBV genes classified in IMGT as pseudogenes or open reading frames, such as TRBV1, TRBV12-1 and TRBV21, were excluded. TCRdb reran the public reads through fastp at Q25 and MiXCR, keeping productive beta chains. CDR3 protein duplicates are merged, each entry listing the most common genes and DNA. The V and J calls reflect TCRdb's pipeline rather than the authors' work. In all, the sample holds tens of thousands of distinct CDR3 sequences, and approximately 2% of those were seen once. The leading ten clones occupy about 4.9% of the sample.

Relative to germline, V is 2 bases shorter and J is 7 bases shorter, with 18 bases between their ends. CDR3 length: 15 amino acids, cysteine to phenylalanine. CDR3 DNA is the only sequence kept; it has 45 bases, read in frame from the first base. The germline V gene yields SGDLS for CDR1 and YYNGEE for CDR2. Specimen: healthy donor T cells cultured with leukemia cells, collected from a culture containing a bispecific antibody targeting TCR Vbeta12. The sequence derives from a human donor in good health. Some clones in this sample may be carry-over from other donors' samples. The V and J segments used are TRBV9 and TRBJ2-5, with the D gene not clear enough to name. The DNA sequence is TGTGCCAGCAGCGTCTCCCTACTTAGCCGTGGGACCCAGTACTTC. This encodes CASSVSLLSRGTQYF.